The sequence of this T cell receptor (beta chain) was determined in a study of blood T cell repertoires in COVID-19 (dated by TCRdb to 2019 to 2021). In the study overall: Collaborator samples came from the United States, Italy and Spain and covered acute and convalescent phases of COVID-19. The material from the prospective study consisted of cDNA or gDNA derived from T cells, B-cell-depleted T cells, or PBMCs. The dataset comprised deeply sampled blood TCRbeta repertoires from subjects exposed to, actively infected with, or recovered from COVID-19. The repertoires were made available in a free public database intended to serve as a resource for research on the immune response to SARS-CoV-2. The samples were drawn from the first 160 participants of the ongoing ImmuneRACE study and from 950 to 1,500 subjects provided by 6 global collaborators. Sample metadata almost always included a de-identified subject ID, COVID-19 status, age in years and sex. Where available, HLA class I and class II types were taken from metadata supplied by the sample provider and were not determined by assay-based typing.

Turning to this clone: Its antigen remains undetermined. No much larger clone is present one base from it, and per-base qualities are unavailable.

V drops 10 bases and J drops 2 bases, leaving 18 bases in between. CDR3 length: 15 amino acids, cysteine to phenylalanine. The sequence is cut down to CDR3 DNA, 45 bases in frame from base 1. From a lookup of the germline V gene, CDR1 and CDR2 are MNHEY and SVGAGI. On the study overall, not on this receptor specifically: How much clinical and demographic metadata was included differed by source and by participant, and the metadata was provided uncurated.

TCRbeta CDR3 regions were amplified from genomic DNA using the immunoSEQ Assay, a bias-controlled multiplex PCR. Processing in the source paper ran as follows. Within the assay, amplification of reference gene primers was used to estimate how many nucleated cells each sample contained. Sequence reads were collapsed and filtered to measure the absolute abundance of every unique TCRbeta CDR3 rearrangement. For each sample, productive Simpson clonality was calculated as the square root of Simpson's diversity index across productive rearrangements. Imported from immuneACCESS, the table was reduced by TCRdb to in-frame sequences with V and J called. These copies leave out some clones; in studies compared against another copy, an unresolved V gene accounts for under half, and the cause of the remainder is not known. The V and J calls and clone size are taken from that table; D and trimming were inferred from the DNA. Counted in this sample were 55,000 to 75,000 clones; around 84% of them appeared once. The ten largest account for 3.5% to 4.5% of the sample.

Each collaborating institution followed its own protocols to collect whole blood in K2EDTA tubes. For TCRbeta analysis, collaborators shipped samples in one of three forms: frozen whole blood, isolated PBMCs, or DNA extracted from either of those sample types. This chain joins TRBV6-5 to TRBJ1-3, with no confidently assigned D gene. This receptor was taken from a man between 50 and 59 years old with acute or convalescent COVID-19. The source material was peripheral blood. The CDR3 is CAISFGRVAGNTIYF. The DNA sequence is TGTGCCATCTCTTTTGGGCGGGTGGCTGGAAACACCATATATTTT.